This passage covers 29 T cell receptor beta chains from one sample sequenced in a study of CD8 T cells in Susac syndrome. RNA was extracted with the RNeasy kit, and a quantity of roughly 0.45 to 1 ug was reverse transcribed using random hexamers. Each CDR3 protein is one row after TCRdb ran MiXCR on the immunoSEQ multiplex PCR reads. The sample lists around 90,000 distinct CDR3 sequences; approximately 96% were seen once. Sequencing was done on a sample of CD8+ T cells from PBMCs. These receptors were taken from a human donor with Susac syndrome.

The chain couples TRBV12-3 or TRBV12-4 to TRBJ1-6; D might be TRBD1 (5 bases). Between the trimmed V and J ends, which lost 7 bases and 5 bases, there was a span of 9 bases. This CDR3 is built from 13 residues. In nucleotides, the CDR3 is TGTGCCAGCACGGGACTAGATAATTCACCCCTCCACTTT. It translates to CASTGLDNSPLHF.

The chain uses TRBV30 and TRBJ1-2, with D uncertain. V lost 3 bases to trimming and J lost 2 bases, with 7 bases between them. CDR1 is GTSNPN and CDR2 is SVGIG in the germline V gene (reference sequence). The CDR3 runs to 12 residues. The CDR3 nucleotides are TGTGCCTGGAGCGCGGAGAACTATGGCTACACCTTC. This gives the protein CAWSAENYGYTF.

This clonotype has only one observation. The V and J genes are TRBV7-9 and TRBJ2-3; 8 bases map to TRBD1. V shed 5 bases and J 4 bases; nucleotides not matched to a gene: 8. This CDR3 comprises 15 residues. Per the germline V gene, CDR1 is SEHNR and CDR2 is FQNEAQ (reference sequence). The CDR3 loop reads CASSHGQGVADTQYF. Here the CDR3 DNA reads TGTGCCAGCAGCCATGGACAGGGTGTAGCAGATACGCAGTATTTT.

The gene calls are TRBV20-1 and TRBJ2-1; the match to TRBD2 covers 12 bases. Trimming at V came to 3 bases and at J to 5 bases, leaving 5 bases not matched to a gene. Germline V gene lookup returns CDR1 DFQATT and CDR2 SNEGSKA (reference sequence). This CDR3 comprises 15 residues. This chain's CDR3 is CSASRPSGGDNEQFF. CDR3 DNA sequence: TGCAGTGCTAGTCGGCCTAGCGGGGGGGACAATGAGCAGTTCTTC.

The J gene is TRBJ2-6, the V gene TRBV5-1; 9 bases align to TRBD1. Unmatched junction bases numbered 9, after V lost 2 bases and J lost 0 bases. The V gene's germline CDR1 is SGHRS and CDR2 YFSETQ. The CDR3 covers 19 residues. The CDR3 reads CASSLGQGRPTSGANVLTF. CDR3 DNA sequence: TGCGCCAGCAGCTTAGGACAGGGGAGACCTACCTCTGGGGCCAACGTCCTGACTTTC.

V usage is TRBV30 and J usage is TRBJ2-1; the match to TRBD2 covers 9 bases. V shed 6 bases and J 4 bases; nucleotides not matched to a gene: 4. Germline-derived CDR1 and CDR2 are GTSNPN and SVGIG (reference sequence). The CDR3 covers 13 residues. CDR3 sequence (DNA): TGTGCCTGCCAGAGCGGGGGGTACAATGAGCAGTTCTTC. As protein: CACQSGGYNEQFF.

This clonotype was picked up one time. The rearrangement uses TRBV29-1 and TRBJ1-2, with D possibly TRBD1 on 5 matching bases. The CDR3 extends over 13 amino acids. Germline CDR1 reads SQVTM; CDR2 reads ANQGSEA. Trimming shortened V by 3 bases and J by 4 bases, and 12 bases separated the two germline ends. The CDR3 coding sequence is TGCAGCGTTGACCAGGGAGGTGGCTATGGCTACACCTTC. Protein: CSVDQGGGYGYTF.

The V gene is TRBV20-1, the J gene TRBJ2-5; unclear D gene. This CDR3 has 14 amino acids. The germline CDR1 and CDR2 sequences are DFQATT and SNEGSKA (reference sequence). Trimming left V 2 bases short and J 0 bases short, with 10 bases between. The CDR3 DNA is TGCAGTGCTAGACCCCAGCGCTACCAAGAGACCCAGTACTTC. This sequence encodes CSARPQRYQETQYF.

The chain is built from TRBV9 and TRBJ1-1; D gene ambiguous. Germline V gives CDR1 SGDLS, CDR2 YYNGEE. V lost 4 bases to trimming and J lost 0 bases, with 13 bases between them. This CDR3 spans 15 amino acids. The CDR3 sequence is CASSFVGPMNTEAFF. The CDR3, as DNA: TGTGCCAGCAGCTTTGTAGGTCCCATGAACACTGAAGCTTTCTTT.

The sample holds a few counts of this clonotype. V and J are TRBV5-4 and TRBJ2-1, with 7 bases identical to TRBD1. CDR1 is SGHNT, CDR2 YYREEE, per germline (reference sequence). The junction had 2 bases not matched to a gene; V was cut back by 2 bases and J by 3 bases. The CDR3 length is 14 residues. In nucleotides, the CDR3 is TGTGCCAGCAGCTTAGGGACAGACTACAATGAGCAGTTCTTC. This sequence encodes CASSLGTDYNEQFF.

V gene TRBV27 combines with J gene TRBJ1-6; 8 bases are shared with TRBD1. The length of the CDR3 is 15 residues. V dropped 5 bases and J dropped 9; count of bases not matched to a gene: 9. Germline V gene sequence: CDR1 MNHEY, CDR2 SMNVEV (reference sequence). The CDR3 loop is CASSPGTGGASPLHF. Written as DNA, the CDR3 is TGTGCCAGCAGTCCGGGGACAGGCGGGGCTTCACCCCTCCACTTT.

The DNA of the CDR3 is TGTGCCAGCAGCGGCAGGGGGAGAGACATTCAGTACTTC. Amino acids: CASSGRGRDIQYF. The chain couples TRBV7-2 to TRBJ2-4; TRBD1 matches at 7 bases. Germline loops: CDR1 SGHTA, CDR2 FQGNSA. The CDR3 sequence is 13 residues long. The V gene end was trimmed by 5 bases and the J gene end by 8 bases; junction bases not matched to a gene: 6.

V and J are TRBV5-6 and TRBJ1-2; D might be TRBD1 (6 bases). The CDR3 totals 13 residues. Deletions cut 1 base from V and 6 bases from J, with 10 bases between. CDR1 and CDR2 from the germline V gene are SGHDT and YYEEEE. CDR3 sequence: CASSLLGHNGYTF. The CDR3 DNA follows: TGTGCCAGCAGCTTGTTGGGACACAATGGCTACACCTTC.

V usage is TRBV3-1 and J usage is TRBJ1-4; perhaps TRBD1 as D (5 bases). V was clipped by 4 bases and J by 0 bases, with 12 bases between them. In germline, CDR1 is LGHDT, CDR2 YNNKEL (reference sequence). The CDR3 length is 16 residues. DNA of the CDR3: TGTGCCAGCAGCCCTGGGGGAGGGGCAACTAATGAAAAACTGTTTTTT. Translating it yields CASSPGGGATNEKLFF.

The CDR3, as DNA: TGTGCCTGGAGTGTACTATCAACCCGGGACAGAGCCCTTTATGGCTACACCTTC. Translating gives CAWSVLSTRDRALYGYTF. The chain combines TRBV30 with TRBJ1-2; 7 nucleotides align to TRBD1. Trimming took 0 bases from V and 5 from J; bases not matched to a gene: 18. Germline CDR1 GTSNPN, CDR2 SVGIG (reference sequence). The CDR3 consists of 18 residues.

Points on this clonotype: At one end the junction does not follow the germline gene, possibly because of a read error. This rearrangement joins TRBV11-2 to TRBJ2-4; D gene unclear. This CDR3 is built from 11 residues. CDR1 is SGHAT, CDR2 FQNNGV, per germline. The CDR3 sequence: CASSLGESGFF. Here the CDR3 DNA reads TGTGCCAGCAGCTTAGGGGAATCAGGTTTTTTC.

The gene calls are TRBV15 and TRBJ2-5; the D gene is possibly TRBD2 (6 bases). The germline V gene encodes CDR1 LNHNV and CDR2 YYDKDF (reference sequence). V was shortened by 0 bases and J by 5 bases, with 16 bases between the two germline ends. The CDR3 sequence is 16 residues long. In DNA, the CDR3 is TGTGCCACCAGCAGAGATCAAGGGCGGGGCCGGGAGACCCAGTACTTC. It translates to CATSRDQGRGRETQYF.

This clonotype was recorded a few times. This chain links TRBV3-1 with TRBJ1-1; D remains ambiguous. The germline CDR1 and CDR2 sequences are LGHDT and YNNKEL (reference sequence). The CDR3 contains 13 residues. Between the trimmed V and J ends, which lost 2 bases and 1 base, there was a span of 5 bases. The CDR3 DNA follows: TGTGCCAGCAGCCAATCCGGGAACACTGAAGCTTTCTTT. This translates into CASSQSGNTEAFF.

J is TRBJ1-2 and V is TRBV29-1; D is possibly TRBD1 (6 bases). Germline V CDR1 and CDR2: SQVTM, ANQGSEA. Deletions cut 7 bases from V and 8 bases from J, with 23 bases between. This CDR3 has 14 residues. CDR3 in DNA: TGCAGCGCCCTGGATGAAAGGGGGGCGGTCGGCTACACCTTC. It specifies CSALDERGAVGYTF.

The J gene is TRBJ2-1, the V gene TRBV28; D is perhaps TRBD1 (5 bases). Trimming stripped 10 bases from V and 2 bases from J, with 18 bases between. There are 15 residues in the CDR3. The germline V gene has CDR1 MDHEN and CDR2 SYDVKM. CDR3 amino acids: CATRWGRAAYNEQFF. For the CDR3, the DNA is TGTGCCACCCGTTGGGGCAGGGCCGCCTACAATGAGCAGTTCTTC.

The chain employs TRBV6-5 and TRBJ1-1; a possible D gene is TRBD1 (5 bases). The CDR3 has 13 residues. Trimming left V 2 bases short and J 6 bases short, with 10 bases between. CDR1 and CDR2 from the germline V gene are MNHEY and SVGAGI. This CDR3 is CASSYPGFAEAFF. The CDR3 DNA reads as TGTGCCAGCAGTTACCCAGGGTTCGCTGAAGCTTTCTTT.

The V and J genes are TRBV4-3 and TRBJ2-7, with TRBD1 matching 8 bases. V trimming: 4 bases; J trimming: 4 bases; junction bases outside the gene matches: 6. The CDR3 is made up of 14 amino acids. Germline V lookup: CDR1 LGHNA, CDR2 YSLEER. The CDR3 loop is CASSPSRGLYEQYF. The CDR3 DNA reads TGCGCCAGCAGCCCTTCCAGGGGGCTGTACGAGCAGTACTTC.

The V call is TRBV12-3 or TRBV12-4, the J call TRBJ2-5; D remains unclear. The V and J ends lost 6 bases and 3 bases respectively, with 8 bases between them. The CDR3 is made up of 12 amino acids. The CDR3: CASRLREETQYF. CDR3 coding DNA: TGTGCCAGCAGGCTTAGGGAAGAGACCCAGTACTTC.

This clonotype has a single count. The V and J genes are TRBV14 and TRBJ2-1, with 7 bases lining up with TRBD1. CDR1 and CDR2 from the germline V gene are SGHDN and FVKESK. The J segment lost 2 bases and the V segment lost 4 bases, leaving 14 bases of the junction unmatched. This CDR3 has 18 amino acids. The CDR3 DNA reads as TGTGCCAGCAGCCCGGAAGAAGGTTGGGACAGCACCTACAATGAGCAGTTCTTC. Translated: CASSPEEGWDSTYNEQFF.

The chain links TRBV15 to TRBJ2-3; D may be TRBD1 (6 bases). CDR1 and CDR2 from the germline V gene are LNHNV and YYDKDF (reference sequence). This CDR3 is built from 15 residues. V was pared by 5 bases and J by 7 bases, with 19 bases between. The chain's CDR3 is CATSVDRFIFHTQYF. The CDR3, as DNA: TGTGCCACCAGCGTTGACAGGTTTATCTTCCATACGCAGTATTTT. Full variable domain (outside the CDR3, taken from reference TRBV15 and TRBJ2-3): DAMVIQNPRYQVTQFGKPVTLSCSQTLNHNVMYWYQQKSSQAPKLLFHYYDKDFNNEADTPDNFQSRRPNTSFCFLDIRSPGLGDTAMYLCATSVDRFIFHTQYFGPGTRLTVL.

This clonotype was seen a single time. The V gene is TRBV30, the J gene TRBJ1-3; D is perhaps TRBD1 (5 bases). The V and J ends lost 2 bases and 8 bases respectively, with 13 bases between them. Germline V gene sequence: CDR1 GTSNPN, CDR2 SVGIG (reference sequence). There are 13 residues in the CDR3. The CDR3 coding sequence is TGTGCCTGGAGTCTGGCAGGGATAGACACCATATATTTT. It specifies CAWSLAGIDTIYF.

The chain couples TRBV21-1 to TRBJ2-5. TRBV21-1 is flagged as a pseudogene. This CDR3 comprises 11 residues. The chain's CDR3 is CASRQLETQYF. CDR3 sequence (DNA): TGTGCCAGCCGACAACTGGAGACCCAGTACTTC.

This clonotype appeared a single time. The gene calls are TRBV5-1 and TRBJ2-5, with TRBD1 matching over 9 bases. Germline assignment: CDR1 SGHRS and CDR2 YFSETQ. The V and J ends lost 4 bases and 5 bases, in that order; junction bases with no gene match: 9. The CDR3 sequence is 15 residues long. The chain's CDR3 is CASSATGGRAETQYF. DNA of the CDR3: TGCGCCAGCAGCGCAACAGGGGGCCGGGCGGAGACCCAGTACTTC.

Only one count was recorded for this clonotype. The chain uses TRBV30 and TRBJ2-2; 8 bases are shared with TRBD1. Germline-derived CDR1 and CDR2 are GTSNPN and SVGIG (reference sequence). This CDR3 contains 14 residues. V gave up 7 bases and J gave up 3 bases; unmatched junction bases: 7. The CDR3 region has the DNA TGTGCCTTAAGCAGACAGGGGTACACCGGGGAGCTGTTTTTT. As protein: CALSRQGYTGELFF. The whole variable domain, filled in from reference TRBV30 and TRBJ2-2, reads SQTIHQWPATLVQPVGSPLSLECTVEGTSNPNLYWYRQAAGRGLQLLFYSVGIGQISSEVPQNLSASRPQDRQFILSSKKLLLSDSGFYLCALSRQGYTGELFFGEGSRLTVL.